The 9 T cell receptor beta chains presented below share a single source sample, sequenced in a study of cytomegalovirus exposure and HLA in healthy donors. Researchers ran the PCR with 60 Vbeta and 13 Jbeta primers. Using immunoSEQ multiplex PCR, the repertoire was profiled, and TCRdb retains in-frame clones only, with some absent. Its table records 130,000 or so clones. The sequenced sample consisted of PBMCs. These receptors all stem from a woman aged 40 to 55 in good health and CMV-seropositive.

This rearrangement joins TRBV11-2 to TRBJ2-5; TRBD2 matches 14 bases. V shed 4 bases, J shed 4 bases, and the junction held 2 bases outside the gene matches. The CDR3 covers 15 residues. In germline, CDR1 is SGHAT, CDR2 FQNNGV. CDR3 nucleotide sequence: TGTGCCAGCAGCTCGGGACTAGCGGGAGTAGAGACCCAGTACTTC. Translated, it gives CASSSGLAGVETQYF.

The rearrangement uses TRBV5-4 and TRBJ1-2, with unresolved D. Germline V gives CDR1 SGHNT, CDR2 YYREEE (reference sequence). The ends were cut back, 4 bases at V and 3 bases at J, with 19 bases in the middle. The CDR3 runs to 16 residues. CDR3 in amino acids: CASSKPGSEDYYGYTF. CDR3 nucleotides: TGTGCCAGCAGCAAGCCTGGTTCGGAAGACTACTATGGCTACACCTTC.

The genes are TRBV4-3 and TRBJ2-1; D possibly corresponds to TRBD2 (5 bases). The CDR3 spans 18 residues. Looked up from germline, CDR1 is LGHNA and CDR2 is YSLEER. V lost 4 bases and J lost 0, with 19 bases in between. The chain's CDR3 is CASSRGAAGSSSYNEQFF. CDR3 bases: TGCGCCAGCAGCCGCGGAGCGGCCGGTTCGAGCTCCTACAATGAGCAGTTCTTC.

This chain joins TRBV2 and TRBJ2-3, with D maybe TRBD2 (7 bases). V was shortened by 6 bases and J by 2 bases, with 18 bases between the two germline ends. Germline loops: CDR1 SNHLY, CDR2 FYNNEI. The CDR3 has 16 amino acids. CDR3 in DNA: TGTGCCAGCAGATGGACATCAGCGGGACACACAGATACGCAGTATTTT. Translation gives CASRWTSAGHTDTQYF.

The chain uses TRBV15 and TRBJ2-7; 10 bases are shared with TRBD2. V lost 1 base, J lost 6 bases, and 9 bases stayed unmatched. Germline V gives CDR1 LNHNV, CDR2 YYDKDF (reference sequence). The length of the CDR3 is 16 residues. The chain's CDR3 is CATSRGSSGRRLEQYF. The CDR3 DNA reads TGTGCCACCAGCAGAGGATCTAGCGGGAGAAGGCTCGAGCAGTACTTC.

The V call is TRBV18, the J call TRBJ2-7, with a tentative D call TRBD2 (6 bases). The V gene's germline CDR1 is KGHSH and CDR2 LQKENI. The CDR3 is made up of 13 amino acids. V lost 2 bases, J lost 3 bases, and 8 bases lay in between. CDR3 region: CASSPTRGYEQYF. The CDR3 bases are TGTGCCAGCTCACCAACGCGGGGCTACGAGCAGTACTTC.

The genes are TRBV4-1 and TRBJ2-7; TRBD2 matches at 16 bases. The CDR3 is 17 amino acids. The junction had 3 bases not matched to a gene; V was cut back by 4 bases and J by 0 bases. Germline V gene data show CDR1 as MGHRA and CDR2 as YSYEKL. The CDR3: CASSPGLAGGSSYEQYF. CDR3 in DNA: TGCGCCAGCAGCCCGGGACTAGCGGGAGGGAGCTCCTACGAGCAGTACTTC.

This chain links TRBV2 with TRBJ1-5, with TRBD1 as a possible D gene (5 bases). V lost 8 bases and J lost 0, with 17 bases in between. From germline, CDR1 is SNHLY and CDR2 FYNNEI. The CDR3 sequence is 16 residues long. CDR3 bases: TGTGCCAGCGGGGAGGATGGGGGTTATAGCAATCAGCCCCAGCATTTT. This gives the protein CASGEDGGYSNQPQHF.

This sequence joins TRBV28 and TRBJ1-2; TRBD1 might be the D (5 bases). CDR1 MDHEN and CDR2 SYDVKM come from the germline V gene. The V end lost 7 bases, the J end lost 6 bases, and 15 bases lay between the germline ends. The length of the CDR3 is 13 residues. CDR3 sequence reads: CASTAASGNGYTF. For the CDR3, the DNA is TGTGCCAGCACCGCAGCCTCAGGGAATGGCTACACCTTC.